This T cell receptor beta chain is from a study of OX40 agonist ivuxolimab in advanced cancers. Study-level information: Melanoma, hepatocellular carcinoma, head and neck or renal cell cancer occurred in dose-escalation patients. Under the entry rules, prior anti-PD-1, anti-PD-L1 or anti-CTLA-4 therapy was allowed, and about 40% had some.

Note on this clone: Antigen unknown.

V was trimmed by 5 bases and J by 2 bases, leaving 10 bases between them. This CDR3 has 13 residues. Germline V gene lookup returns CDR1 LNHDA and CDR2 SQIVND (reference sequence). Some clones are missing from TCRdb's copy, which holds only in-frame ones; the method was immunoSEQ multiplex PCR. Of 90,000 to 100,000 clones listed, around nine tenths are singletons. On cycle 4 day 1 and cycle 7 day 1, as well as at baseline, blood was sampled. Broader study findings: Fewer expanded clones were found on average in CD4+ than in CD8+ T cells.

The receptor was derived from an adult with an advanced solid tumor such as melanoma, head and neck, liver or kidney cancer. The chain employs TRBV19 and TRBJ2-7, with unresolved D. This sample comprised CD4+ or CD8+ T cells sorted from blood, obtained in a trial of the OX40 agonist ivuxolimab. CDR3 DNA: TGTGCCAGTAGTTACGGCTCGACCTACGAGCAGTACTTC. Amino acids: CASSYGSTYEQYF.